This is a list of T cell receptor beta chains from one sample in a study of response to subunit inactivated influenza vaccine. One entry per CDR3 protein, called by TCRdb with MiXCR from the RT-PCR reads. The sample includes roughly 500,000 distinct CDR3 sequences, 25% of them seen just once. The sample was CD4+ T cells sorted from PBMCs, taken around 5 days after vaccination. These receptors all come from a man aged 50 or older who received an inactivated influenza vaccine. The CDR3 runs from the conserved cysteine through the conserved F or W. The order of the fields is D gene, J gene, CDR3 length, clone size, V gene, CDR3 protein, CDR3 DNA. D genes are given only for firm matches. Expanded clones are given a class, and other clones once, few, many or no size at all.

d_gene: TRBD2
j_gene: TRBJ2-1
len: 13
abundance: -
v_gene: TRBV12-3/TRBV12-4
CDR3aa: CATSGGAYNEQFF
CDR3nt: TGTGCCACCAGCGGGGGGGCCTACAATGAGCAGTTCTTC

d_gene: -
j_gene: TRBJ2-2
len: 15
abundance: -
v_gene: TRBV18
CDR3aa: CASSAMTRNTGELFF
CDR3nt: TGTGCCAGCTCAGCCATGACCAGAAACACCGGGGAGCTGTTTTTT

d_gene: -
j_gene: TRBJ2-7
len: 15
abundance: few
v_gene: TRBV20-1
CDR3aa: CSAITRKGAGDEQYF
CDR3nt: TGCAGTGCTATCACGCGGAAAGGTGCCGGGGACGAGCAGTACTTC

d_gene: -
j_gene: TRBJ2-3
len: 16
abundance: -
v_gene: TRBV20-1
CDR3aa: CSARDLFRGSPDTQYF
CDR3nt: TGCAGTGCTAGAGATTTGTTTCGGGGAAGCCCAGATACGCAGTATTTT

d_gene: -
j_gene: TRBJ1-2
len: 13
abundance: few
v_gene: TRBV7-9
CDR3aa: CASSLDQYYGYTF
CDR3nt: TGTGCCAGCAGCTTAGATCAATACTATGGCTACACCTTC

d_gene: -
j_gene: TRBJ2-1
len: 13
abundance: few
v_gene: TRBV9
CDR3aa: CASSAGQSQSLFF
CDR3nt: TGTGCCAGCAGCGCAGGACAGAGCCAAAGTCTGTTCTTC

d_gene: TRBD2
j_gene: TRBJ2-1
len: 17
abundance: -
v_gene: TRBV28
CDR3aa: CASSPLIAGHPPSKQFF
CDR3nt: TGTGCCAGCAGTCCTTTAATAGCGGGCCATCCCCCCTCGAAGCAGTTCTTC

d_gene: -
j_gene: TRBJ2-1
len: 14
abundance: -
v_gene: TRBV7-2
CDR3aa: CASSLGALANEQFF
CDR3nt: TGTGCCAGCAGCTTAGGGGCGCTAGCCAATGAGCAGTTCTTC

d_gene: -
j_gene: TRBJ2-3
len: 14
abundance: -
v_gene: TRBV10-3
CDR3aa: CAISASGKGDTQYF
CDR3nt: TGTGCCATCAGTGCATCGGGGAAAGGGGATACGCAGTATTTT

d_gene: -
j_gene: TRBJ2-5
len: 14
abundance: -
v_gene: TRBV7-8
CDR3aa: CASTQYGSQETQYF
CDR3nt: TGTGCCAGCACCCAGTACGGCAGTCAAGAGACCCAGTACTTC

d_gene: TRBD1
j_gene: TRBJ2-1
len: 15
abundance: few
v_gene: TRBV7-3
CDR3aa: CASSSGTGDYNEQFF
CDR3nt: TGTGCCAGCAGCTCCGGGACAGGGGACTACAATGAGCAGTTCTTC

d_gene: -
j_gene: TRBJ2-7
len: 15
abundance: -
v_gene: TRBV6-1
CDR3aa: CASSEPGRSNYEQYF
CDR3nt: TGTGCCAGCAGTGAACCGGGGCGTTCAAACTACGAGCAGTACTTC

d_gene: -
j_gene: TRBJ1-5
len: 17
abundance: -
v_gene: TRBV7-2
CDR3aa: CASSLVPGTSLNQPQHF
CDR3nt: TGTGCCAGCAGCTTAGTCCCCGGGACAAGCCTTAATCAGCCCCAGCATTTT

d_gene: -
j_gene: TRBJ2-7
len: 10
abundance: -
v_gene: TRBV20-1
CDR3aa: CSASLDEPYF
CDR3nt: TGCAGTGCCTCGTTGGACGAGCCGTACTTC

d_gene: -
j_gene: TRBJ2-2
len: 15
abundance: -
v_gene: TRBV5-6
CDR3aa: CASSRAVWSTGELFF
CDR3nt: TGTGCCAGCAGCCGGGCAGTTTGGAGCACCGGGGAGCTGTTTTTT

d_gene: TRBD2
j_gene: TRBJ2-4
len: 17
abundance: -
v_gene: TRBV11-3
CDR3aa: CASSLRLAGLAKNIQYF
CDR3nt: TGTGCCAGCAGCTTACGACTAGCCGGACTAGCCAAAAACATTCAGTACTTC

d_gene: -
j_gene: TRBJ2-3
len: 15
abundance: many
v_gene: TRBV10-3
CDR3aa: CAISGQGGGTDTQYF
CDR3nt: TGTGCCATCAGTGGCCAAGGAGGGGGCACAGATACGCAGTATTTT

d_gene: -
j_gene: TRBJ2-1
len: 17
abundance: -
v_gene: TRBV5-1
CDR3aa: CASSLEWVGNTYNEQFF
CDR3nt: TGCGCCAGCAGCTTGGAATGGGTAGGGAACACCTACAATGAGCAGTTCTTC

d_gene: -
j_gene: TRBJ2-3
len: 15
abundance: few
v_gene: TRBV9
CDR3aa: CASSVAGRVADTQYF
CDR3nt: TGTGCCAGCAGCGTAGCGGGTAGGGTGGCAGATACGCAGTATTTT

d_gene: TRBD2
j_gene: TRBJ2-3
len: 16
abundance: -
v_gene: TRBV7-6
CDR3aa: CASSLLSSGGTDTQYF
CDR3nt: TGTGCCAGCAGCTTATTGAGTAGCGGGGGCACAGATACGCAGTATTTT

d_gene: TRBD1
j_gene: TRBJ2-1
len: 14
abundance: few
v_gene: TRBV7-9
CDR3aa: CASSIQGAGNEQFF
CDR3nt: TGTGCCAGCAGCATACAGGGGGCGGGCAATGAGCAGTTCTTC

d_gene: TRBD2
j_gene: TRBJ2-5
len: 14
abundance: few
v_gene: TRBV7-2
CDR3aa: CASSFGGLQETQYF
CDR3nt: TGTGCCAGCAGCTTCGGGGGGTTACAAGAGACCCAGTACTTC

d_gene: TRBD2
j_gene: TRBJ2-7
len: 15
abundance: -
v_gene: TRBV7-2
CDR3aa: CASSLWTSGRGEQYF
CDR3nt: TGTGCCAGCAGCTTATGGACTAGCGGGAGGGGCGAGCAGTACTTC

d_gene: -
j_gene: TRBJ2-2
len: 12
abundance: -
v_gene: TRBV7-9
CDR3aa: CASSSLDAELFF
CDR3nt: TGTGCCAGCAGCTCGCTGGACGCGGAGCTGTTTTTT

d_gene: -
j_gene: TRBJ1-5
len: 13
abundance: few
v_gene: TRBV20-1
CDR3aa: CSARLGSNQPQHF
CDR3nt: TGCAGTGCTAGGTTGGGGAGCAATCAGCCCCAGCATTTT

d_gene: -
j_gene: TRBJ1-2
len: 12
abundance: -
v_gene: TRBV20-1
CDR3aa: CSARDSSYGYTF
CDR3nt: TGCAGTGCTAGAGATTCCTCCTATGGCTACACCTTC

d_gene: TRBD2
j_gene: TRBJ2-3
len: 16
abundance: -
v_gene: TRBV12-3/TRBV12-4
CDR3aa: CASSLWGTSGTDTQYF
CDR3nt: TGTGCCAGCAGTTTATGGGGGACTAGCGGGACAGATACGCAGTATTTT

d_gene: -
j_gene: TRBJ2-7
len: 15
abundance: -
v_gene: TRBV12-2
CDR3aa: CASRLAGGGTYEQYF
CDR3nt: TGTGCAAGTCGCTTAGCCGGTGGCGGGACCTACGAGCAGTACTTC

d_gene: -
j_gene: TRBJ2-1
len: 14
abundance: few
v_gene: TRBV9
CDR3aa: CASSPESLPPEQFF
CDR3nt: TGTGCCAGCAGCCCCGAGAGTCTACCCCCTGAGCAGTTCTTC

d_gene: -
j_gene: TRBJ2-3
len: 20
abundance: -
v_gene: TRBV10-3
CDR3aa: CAISDFRGSGRAKGTDTQYF
CDR3nt: -

d_gene: -
j_gene: TRBJ2-2
len: 15
abundance: -
v_gene: TRBV15
CDR3aa: CATSSGPSHTGELFF
CDR3nt: TGTGCCACCAGCAGCGGCCCTAGTCACACCGGGGAGCTGTTTTTT

d_gene: TRBD1
j_gene: TRBJ2-1
len: 14
abundance: -
v_gene: TRBV30
CDR3aa: CAWGQALSYNEQFF
CDR3nt: TGTGCCTGGGGACAGGCCTTATCCTACAATGAGCAGTTCTTC

d_gene: TRBD2
j_gene: TRBJ2-1
len: 14
abundance: -
v_gene: TRBV7-2
CDR3aa: CASSPGGSPGEQFF
CDR3nt: TGTGCCAGCAGCCCAGGCGGGAGTCCCGGTGAGCAGTTCTTC

d_gene: -
j_gene: TRBJ1-5
len: 14
abundance: few
v_gene: TRBV4-1
CDR3aa: CASSQDPVGQPQHF
CDR3nt: TGCGCCAGCAGCCAAGATCCAGTCGGGCAGCCCCAGCATTTT

d_gene: -
j_gene: TRBJ2-2
len: 14
abundance: few
v_gene: TRBV7-9
CDR3aa: CASAENANTGELFF
CDR3nt: TGTGCCAGCGCAGAAAACGCGAACACCGGGGAGCTGTTTTTT

d_gene: -
j_gene: TRBJ1-2
len: 16
abundance: -
v_gene: TRBV15
CDR3aa: CATSREWSGMRYGYTF
CDR3nt: TGTGCCACCAGCAGAGAATGGAGCGGAATGCGCTATGGCTACACCTTC

d_gene: -
j_gene: TRBJ2-3
len: 15
abundance: once
v_gene: TRBV24-1
CDR3aa: CATSDLVAAGGTQYF
CDR3nt: TGTGCCACCAGTGATTTGGTAGCGGCTGGAGGTACGCAGTATTTT

d_gene: TRBD2
j_gene: TRBJ2-3
len: 16
abundance: -
v_gene: TRBV5-1
CDR3aa: CASSPLTSGNTDTQYF
CDR3nt: TGCGCCAGCAGCCCCCTGACTAGCGGGAACACAGATACGCAGTATTTT

d_gene: -
j_gene: TRBJ1-5
len: 15
abundance: many
v_gene: TRBV7-2
CDR3aa: CASSLVGRSNQPQHF
CDR3nt: TGTGCCAGCAGCTTAGTAGGGCGTAGCAATCAGCCCCAGCATTTT

d_gene: -
j_gene: TRBJ2-4
len: 15
abundance: few
v_gene: TRBV20-1
CDR3aa: CSAKTGSMSKNIQYF
CDR3nt: TGCAGTGCTAAGACGGGGTCTATGTCCAAAAACATTCAGTACTTC

d_gene: -
j_gene: TRBJ2-3
len: 14
abundance: few
v_gene: TRBV10-3
CDR3aa: CAINRDLSTDTQYF
CDR3nt: TGTGCCATCAACCGGGACCTGAGCACAGATACGCAGTATTTT

d_gene: TRBD2
j_gene: TRBJ2-5
len: 14
abundance: few
v_gene: TRBV6-1
CDR3aa: CASSGSGGGETQYF
CDR3nt: TGTGCCAGCAGTGGTAGCGGGGGGGGAGAGACCCAGTACTTC

d_gene: -
j_gene: TRBJ2-7
len: 13
abundance: few
v_gene: TRBV24-1
CDR3aa: CATSDNRADEQYF
CDR3nt: TGTGCCACCAGTGACAACCGGGCCGACGAGCAGTACTTC

d_gene: TRBD1
j_gene: TRBJ2-7
len: 13
abundance: -
v_gene: TRBV20-1
CDR3aa: CSARSSTGQEQYF
CDR3nt: TGCAGTGCTAGATCCTCGACAGGGCAAGAGCAGTACTTC